The 18 T cell receptor beta chains given below trace back to one sample, sequenced in a study of cytomegalovirus exposure and HLA in healthy donors. The PCR was carried out with 60 Vbeta primers and 13 Jbeta primers. Assay used: immunoSEQ multiplex PCR; TCRdb lists only in-frame clones, some missing. The sample contains under 130,000 clones, under 80% of which appear only once. Material for sequencing was PBMCs. These receptors were obtained from a woman aged 40 to 50 in good health and CMV-seropositive.

The V gene is TRBV4-2, the J gene TRBJ2-1, with TRBD2 as a possible D gene (5 bases). The ends were cut back, 0 bases at V and 0 bases at J, with 18 bases in the middle. Germline CDR1 is LGHNA and CDR2 is YNFKEQ. CDR3 length: 19 residues. CDR3 coding DNA: TGTGCCAGCAGCCAAGATATGTTGCTAGCACTAAACTCCTACAATGAGCAGTTCTTC. It is translated as CASSQDMLLALNSYNEQFF.

The chain recombines TRBV23-1 with TRBJ1-4; D possibly corresponds to TRBD1 (5 bases). TRBV23-1 is given ORF status, its function remaining uncertain. The CDR3 is 15 residues long. V was pared by 0 bases and J by 8 bases, with 13 bases between. CDR3 nucleotide sequence: TGCGCCAGCAGTCAATCGTCAGGGCCGGAAGAAAAACTGTTTTTT. Translation gives CASSQSSGPEEKLFF.

The count of this clone is one. V gene TRBV9 combines with J gene TRBJ1-1, with D possibly being TRBD1 (5 bases). The CDR3 spans 16 residues. Trimming left V 3 bases short and J 5 bases short, with 20 bases between. Germline V gene lookup returns CDR1 SGDLS and CDR2 YYNGEE. The CDR3 coding sequence is TGTGCCAGCAGCGGTCGGTACGGCAGGGTCTTAACTGAAGCTTTCTTT. Its translation is CASSGRYGRVLTEAFF.

The J gene is TRBJ2-1, the V gene TRBV4-1, with 8 bases fitting TRBD2. Germline CDR1 reads MGHRA; CDR2 reads YSYEKL. This CDR3 contains 16 residues. J lost 5 bases, V lost 0 bases, and 6 bases had no gene match. CDR3: CASSQEFAGGNNEQFF. The CDR3 region has the DNA TGCGCCAGCAGCCAAGAGTTTGCGGGAGGTAACAATGAGCAGTTCTTC.

There are a few counts of this clone. The rearrangement uses TRBV5-1 and TRBJ2-7, with 7 positions matching TRBD2. After removal of 0 bases from V and 0 bases from J, the junction contained 6 bases not matched to a gene. The CDR3 contains 16 residues. CDR1 and CDR2 from the germline V gene are SGHRS and YFSETQ. The CDR3 loop is CASSLGGLAASYEQYF. CDR3 bases: TGCGCCAGCAGCTTGGGAGGGCTAGCGGCCTCCTACGAGCAGTACTTC.

This rearrangement joins TRBV18 to TRBJ1-5; maybe TRBD1 (5 bases). The length of the CDR3 is 14 residues. Trimming removed 5 bases from V and 2 bases from J, with 10 bases in between. Germline V gives CDR1 KGHSH, CDR2 LQKENI. For the CDR3, the DNA is TGTGCCAGCTCATCTCCGGGGGGCAATCAGCCCCAGCATTTT. Its protein product is CASSSPGGNQPQHF.

This chain's CDR3 is CASSQVALDTDTQYF. The CDR3 DNA follows: TGCGCCAGCAGCCAAGTGGCGTTAGACACTGATACGCAGTATTTT. V is TRBV4-3 and J is TRBJ2-3; no firm D call. The CDR3 consists of 15 residues. V lost 1 base and J lost 6, with 14 bases in between. Germline V gene sequence: CDR1 LGHNA, CDR2 YSLEER.

The rearrangement uses TRBV7-2 and TRBJ2-5, with 10 bases matching TRBD2. The CDR3 is 17 residues long. J lost 0 bases, V lost 2 bases, and 6 bases had no gene match. Germline assignment: CDR1 SGHTA and CDR2 FQGNSA. Here the CDR3 reads CASSLPSGSTYQETQYF. CDR3 nucleotide sequence: TGTGCCAGCAGCTTACCTAGCGGGAGCACGTACCAAGAGACCCAGTACTTC.

The V and J genes are TRBV5-1 and TRBJ2-7; 9 bases line up with TRBD1. J lost 5 bases, V lost 7 bases, and 10 bases had no gene match. The CDR3 has 14 residues. The germline V gene encodes CDR1 SGHRS and CDR2 YFSETQ. The chain's CDR3 is CASRPGTGRHEQYF. The CDR3 coding sequence is TGCGCCAGCCGTCCCGGGACAGGGCGGCACGAGCAGTACTTC.

The CDR3 DNA is TGTGCCAGCAGTTTATCGACAGGTTCCAACAATGAGCAGTTCTTC. This sequence encodes CASSLSTGSNNEQFF. This chain links TRBV28 with TRBJ2-1, with D perhaps matching TRBD1 (6 bases). V lost 1 base and J lost 5, with 12 bases in between. The CDR3 loop spans 15 amino acids. Germline assignment: CDR1 MDHEN and CDR2 SYDVKM.

As to this clone: The germline gene is not matched at one end of the junction; a read error may be the cause. This chain links TRBV7-9 with TRBJ1-4; 7 nucleotides align to TRBD1. Per the germline V gene, CDR1 is SEHNR and CDR2 is FQNEAQ (reference sequence). The CDR3 consists of 16 residues. CDR3 in amino acids: CSSSSTTGLPNEKLFF. CDR3 in DNA: TGTTCCAGCAGCTCAACGACAGGGCTTCCTAATGAAAAACTGTTTTTT.

V gene TRBV2 combines with J gene TRBJ1-2; D perhaps matches TRBD1 (5 bases). Trimming pared 6 bases from V and 2 bases from J, leaving 10 bases between. The CDR3 is made up of 13 amino acids. CDR1 SNHLY and CDR2 FYNNEI come from the germline V gene. The DNA for the CDR3 is TGTGCCAGCAGGCCAGGGCCCAACTATGGCTACACCTTC. It is translated as CASRPGPNYGYTF.

The chain joins TRBV7-9 to TRBJ2-3, with 11 bases that match TRBD1. The V segment lost 6 bases and the J segment 2 bases; nucleotides outside the gene matches: 4. Germline assignment: CDR1 SEHNR and CDR2 FQNEAQ (reference sequence). CDR3 length: 15 residues. CDR3 coding DNA: TGTGCCAGCAGTTATGGACAGGGGGCCACAGATACGCAGTATTTT. Translating gives CASSYGQGATDTQYF.

The chain is built from TRBV5-4 and TRBJ2-1, with D uncertain. Trimming shortened V by 1 base and J by 5 bases, and 7 bases separated the two germline ends. Germline assignment: CDR1 SGHNT and CDR2 YYREEE (reference sequence). This CDR3 is 13 amino acids long. This CDR3 is CASSLWANNEQFF. The CDR3 region has the DNA TGTGCCAGCAGCTTGTGGGCCAACAATGAGCAGTTCTTC.

This clone has just a few counts. One end of the junction does not line up with germline, which may come from a read error. The chain carries TRBV7-9 and TRBJ2-7; perhaps TRBD1 as D (5 bases). CDR3 length equals 14 residues. Per the germline V gene, CDR1 is SEHNR and CDR2 is FQNEAQ (reference sequence). DNA for the CDR3: TGTTCCAGCAGCCCACCGACAGAGACCTACGAGCAGTACTTC. The encoded protein is CSSSPPTETYEQYF. Complete variable domain (other parts from reference TRBV7-9 and TRBJ2-7): DTGVSQNPRHKITKRGQNVTFRCDPISEHNRLYWYRQTLGQGPEFLTYFQNEAQLEKSRLLSDRFSAERPKGSFSTLEIQRTEQGDSAMYLCSSSPPTETYEQYFGPGTRLTVT.

This chain connects TRBV4-2 to TRBJ1-1; D remains ambiguous. Germline CDR1 reads LGHNA; CDR2 reads YNFKEQ. V shed 7 bases and J shed 7 bases, with 22 bases lying between them. The CDR3 length is 15 residues. CDR3 DNA sequence: TGTGCCAGCACCCCAAGACTTGGTCCCGAGGGTGAAGCTTTCTTT. It yields the protein CASTPRLGPEGEAFF.

The chain carries TRBV7-9 and TRBJ2-1, with 8 nucleotides matching TRBD2. The CDR3 is 16 amino acids. Germline V gene sequence: CDR1 SEHNR, CDR2 FQNEAQ (reference sequence). The V and J ends lost 5 bases and 5 bases, in that order; junction bases with no gene match: 11. The CDR3 loop is CASSQLLAGPNNEQFF. In DNA, the CDR3 is TGTGCCAGCAGCCAGCTCCTAGCGGGTCCGAACAATGAGCAGTTCTTC.

CDR3 DNA: TGTGCCAGCAGCTTTCCGGGGGTCACAGATACGCAGTATTTT. Translation: CASSFPGVTDTQYF. The chain carries TRBV13 and TRBJ2-3; weak D call: TRBD2 (6 bases). Trimming left V 3 bases short and J 2 bases short, with 9 bases between. The CDR3 extends over 14 amino acids. The V gene's germline CDR1 is PRHDT and CDR2 FYEKMQ (reference sequence).